The source of this T cell receptor beta chain is a study of blood T cell repertoires in COVID-19. Those who participated ranged in age from roughly 18 to 95 years and resided in 20 to 25 US areas. Participants were placed into cohorts based on the clinical history they reported. The CDR3 spans 11 residues. Germline V gene data show CDR1 as MNHEY and CDR2 as SMNVEV (reference sequence). The V end lost 4 bases, the J end lost 2 bases, and 3 bases lay between the germline ends. This clone was observed a handful of times. Other DNA sequences in this sample translate to the same CDR3. The repertoire was sequenced with immunoSEQ multiplex PCR; TCRdb's copy has only in-frame clones and lacks some. Here the sample spans 290,000 or so clones, around 89% being singletons.

The genes are TRBV27 and TRBJ2-7; the D is unclear. Sequences were obtained from PBMCs or T cells enriched from blood (not recorded which). This clonotype originated in a woman younger than 30 with acute COVID-19. The CDR3 is CASSSAYEQYF. The CDR3 DNA reads as TGTGCCAGCAGTTCCGCCTACGAGCAGTACTTC.